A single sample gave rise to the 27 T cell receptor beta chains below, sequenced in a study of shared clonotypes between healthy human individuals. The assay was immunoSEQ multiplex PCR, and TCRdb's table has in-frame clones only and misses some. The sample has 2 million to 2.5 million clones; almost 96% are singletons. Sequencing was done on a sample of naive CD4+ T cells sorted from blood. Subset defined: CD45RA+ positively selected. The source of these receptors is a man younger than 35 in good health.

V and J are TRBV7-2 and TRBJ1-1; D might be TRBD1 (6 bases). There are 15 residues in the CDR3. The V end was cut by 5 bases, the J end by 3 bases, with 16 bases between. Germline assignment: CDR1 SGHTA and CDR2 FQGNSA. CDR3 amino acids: CASSPRQVGYTEAFF. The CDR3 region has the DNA TGTGCCAGCAGCCCCCGACAGGTCGGATACACTGAAGCTTTCTTT. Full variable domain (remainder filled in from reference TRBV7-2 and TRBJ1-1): GAGVSQSPSNKVTEKGKDVELRCDPISGHTALYWYRQSLGQGLEFLIYFQGNSAPDKSGLPSDRFSAERTGGSVSTLTIQRTQQEDSAVYLCASSPRQVGYTEAFFGQGTRLTVV.

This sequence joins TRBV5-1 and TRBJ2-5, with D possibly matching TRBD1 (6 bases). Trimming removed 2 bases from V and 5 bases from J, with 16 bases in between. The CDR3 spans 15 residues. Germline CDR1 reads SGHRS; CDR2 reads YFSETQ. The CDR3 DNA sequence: TGCGCCAGCAGCTTAAACCTACAGGGAGCGGAGACCCAGTACTTC. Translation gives CASSLNLQGAETQYF.

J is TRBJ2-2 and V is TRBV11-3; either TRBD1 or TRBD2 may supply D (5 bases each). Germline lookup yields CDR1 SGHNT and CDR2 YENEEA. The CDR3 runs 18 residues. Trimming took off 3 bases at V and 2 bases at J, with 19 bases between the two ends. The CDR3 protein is CASSFSRWDQYNTGELFF. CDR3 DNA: TGTGCCAGCAGCTTCTCCCGTTGGGACCAATATAACACCGGGGAGCTGTTTTTT. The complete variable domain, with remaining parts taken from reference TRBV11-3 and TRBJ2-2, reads EAGVVQSPRYKIIEKKQPVAFWCNPISGHNTLYWYLQNLGQGPELLIRYENEEAVDDSQLPKDRFSAERLKGVDSTLKIQPAELGDSAVYLCASSFSRWDQYNTGELFFGEGSRLTVL.

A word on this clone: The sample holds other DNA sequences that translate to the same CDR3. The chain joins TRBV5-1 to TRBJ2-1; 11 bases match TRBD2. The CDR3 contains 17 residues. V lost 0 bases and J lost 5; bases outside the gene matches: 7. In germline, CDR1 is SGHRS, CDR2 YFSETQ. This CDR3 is CASSLGGTSGGNNEQFF. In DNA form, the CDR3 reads TGCGCCAGCAGCTTGGGAGGAACTAGCGGGGGTAACAATGAGCAGTTCTTC.

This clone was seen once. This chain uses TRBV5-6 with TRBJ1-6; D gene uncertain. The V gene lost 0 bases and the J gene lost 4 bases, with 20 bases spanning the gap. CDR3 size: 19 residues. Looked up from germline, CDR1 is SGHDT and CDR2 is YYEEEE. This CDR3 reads CASSLAGRFEGSYNSPLHF. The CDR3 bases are TGTGCCAGCAGCTTGGCTGGGAGATTCGAAGGGTCTTATAATTCACCCCTCCACTTT.

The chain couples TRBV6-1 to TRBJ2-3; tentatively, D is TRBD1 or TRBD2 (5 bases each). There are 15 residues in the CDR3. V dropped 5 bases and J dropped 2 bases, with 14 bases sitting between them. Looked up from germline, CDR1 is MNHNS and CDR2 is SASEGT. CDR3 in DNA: TGTGCCAGCAGTAAACCGGGACCGACCACAGATACGCAGTATTTT. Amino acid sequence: CASSKPGPTTDTQYF.

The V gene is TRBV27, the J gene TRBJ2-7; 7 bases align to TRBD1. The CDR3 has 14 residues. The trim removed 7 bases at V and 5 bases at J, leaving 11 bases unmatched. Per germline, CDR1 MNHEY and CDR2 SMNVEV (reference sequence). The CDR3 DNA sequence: TGTGCCAGCAAGACAATTTGGGACAGCAACGAGCAGTACTTC. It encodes CASKTIWDSNEQYF.

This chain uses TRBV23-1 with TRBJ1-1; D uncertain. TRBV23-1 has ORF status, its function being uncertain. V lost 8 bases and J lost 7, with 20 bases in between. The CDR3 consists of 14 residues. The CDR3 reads CASHAGRVGFEAFF. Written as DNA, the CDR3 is TGCGCCAGCCACGCGGGGAGGGTGGGCTTTGAAGCTTTCTTT.

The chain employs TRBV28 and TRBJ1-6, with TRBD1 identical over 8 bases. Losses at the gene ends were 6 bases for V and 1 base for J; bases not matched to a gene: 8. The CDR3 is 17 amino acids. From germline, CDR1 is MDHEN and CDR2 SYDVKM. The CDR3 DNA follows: TGTGCCAGCAGCCTACGCAACAGGGGGTCCTATAATTCACCCCTCCACTTT. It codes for CASSLRNRGSYNSPLHF. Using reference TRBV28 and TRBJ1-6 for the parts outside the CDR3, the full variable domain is DVKVTQSSRYLVKRTGEKVFLECVQDMDHENMFWYRQDPGLGLRLIYFSYDVKMKEKGDIPEGYSVSREKKERFSLILESASTNQTSMYLCASSLRNRGSYNSPLHFGNGTRLTVT.

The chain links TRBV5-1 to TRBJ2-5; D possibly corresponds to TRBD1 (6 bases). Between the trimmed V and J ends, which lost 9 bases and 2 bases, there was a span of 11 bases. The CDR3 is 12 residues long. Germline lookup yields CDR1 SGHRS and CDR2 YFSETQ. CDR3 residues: CATRDTQETQYF. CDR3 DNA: TGCGCCACCAGGGACACGCAAGAGACCCAGTACTTC.

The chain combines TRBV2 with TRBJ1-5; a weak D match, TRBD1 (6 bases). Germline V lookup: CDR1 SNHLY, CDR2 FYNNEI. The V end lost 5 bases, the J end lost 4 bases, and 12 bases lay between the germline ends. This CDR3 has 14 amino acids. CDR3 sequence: CASSIMGANQPQHF. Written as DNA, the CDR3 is TGTGCCAGCAGTATAATGGGGGCGAATCAGCCCCAGCATTTT.

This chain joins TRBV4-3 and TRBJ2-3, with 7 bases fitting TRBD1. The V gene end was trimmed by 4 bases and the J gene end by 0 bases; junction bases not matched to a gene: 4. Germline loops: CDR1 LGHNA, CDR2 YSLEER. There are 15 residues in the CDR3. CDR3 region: CASSRGTASTDTQYF. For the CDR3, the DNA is TGCGCCAGCAGCCGGGGGACAGCTAGCACAGATACGCAGTATTTT.

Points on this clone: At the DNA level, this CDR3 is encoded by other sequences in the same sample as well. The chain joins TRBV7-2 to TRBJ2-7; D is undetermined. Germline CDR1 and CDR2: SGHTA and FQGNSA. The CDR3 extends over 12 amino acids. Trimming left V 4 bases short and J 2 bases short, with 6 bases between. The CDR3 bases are TGTGCCAGCAGCTCCACCCCCTACGAGCAGTACTTC. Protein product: CASSSTPYEQYF.

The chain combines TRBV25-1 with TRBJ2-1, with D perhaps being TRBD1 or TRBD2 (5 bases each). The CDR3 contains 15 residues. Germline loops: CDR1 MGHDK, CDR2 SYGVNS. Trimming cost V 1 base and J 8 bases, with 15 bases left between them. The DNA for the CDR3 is TGTGCCAGCAGTGAATGGGCGGCCCCGGGGCATGAGCAGTTCTTC. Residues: CASSEWAAPGHEQFF. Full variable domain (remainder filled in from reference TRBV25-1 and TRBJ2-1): EADIYQTPRYLVIGTGKKITLECSQTMGHDKMYWYQQDPGMELHLIHYSYGVNSTEKGDLSSESTVSRIRTEHFPLTLESARPSHTSQYLCASSEWAAPGHEQFFGPGTRLTVL.

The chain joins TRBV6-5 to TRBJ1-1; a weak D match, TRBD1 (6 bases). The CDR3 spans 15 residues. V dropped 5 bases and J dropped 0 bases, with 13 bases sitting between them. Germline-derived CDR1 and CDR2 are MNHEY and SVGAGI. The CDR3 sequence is CASSMTGTLNTEAFF. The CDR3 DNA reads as TGTGCCAGCAGTATGACAGGTACCTTGAACACTGAAGCTTTCTTT.

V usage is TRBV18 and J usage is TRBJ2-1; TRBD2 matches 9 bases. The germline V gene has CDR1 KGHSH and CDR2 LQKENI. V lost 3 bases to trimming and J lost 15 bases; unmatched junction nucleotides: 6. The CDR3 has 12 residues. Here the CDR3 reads CASSPLAGPPFF. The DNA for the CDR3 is TGTGCCAGCTCACCTCTAGCGGGGCCCCCGTTCTTC.

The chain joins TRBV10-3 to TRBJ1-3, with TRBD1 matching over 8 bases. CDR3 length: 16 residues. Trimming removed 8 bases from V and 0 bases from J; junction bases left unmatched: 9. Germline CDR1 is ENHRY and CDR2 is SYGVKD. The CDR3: CAIGQGDTYSGNTIYF. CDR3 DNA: TGTGCCATCGGACAGGGTGATACTTACTCTGGAAACACCATATATTTT.

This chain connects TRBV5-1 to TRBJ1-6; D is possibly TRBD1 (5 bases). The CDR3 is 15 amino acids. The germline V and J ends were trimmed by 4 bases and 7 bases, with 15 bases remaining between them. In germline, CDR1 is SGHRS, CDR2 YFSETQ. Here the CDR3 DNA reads TGCGCCAGCAGCCCAACCGGGACGGGGAATTCACCCCTCCACTTT. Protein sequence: CASSPTGTGNSPLHF.

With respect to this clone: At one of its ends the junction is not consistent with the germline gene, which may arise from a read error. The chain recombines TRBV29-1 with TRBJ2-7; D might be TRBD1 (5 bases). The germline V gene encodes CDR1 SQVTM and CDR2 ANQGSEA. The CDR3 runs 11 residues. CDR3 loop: CSVQEGDEQYF. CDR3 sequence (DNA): TGCAGCGTTCAAGAAGGGGACGAGCAGTACTTC.

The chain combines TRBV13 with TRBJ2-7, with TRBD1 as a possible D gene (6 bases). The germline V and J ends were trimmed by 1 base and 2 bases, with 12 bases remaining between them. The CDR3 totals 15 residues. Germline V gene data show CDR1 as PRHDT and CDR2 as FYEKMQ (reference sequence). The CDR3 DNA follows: TGTGCCAGCAGCTTAGTACGTGGACAGACCTACGAGCAGTACTTC. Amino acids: CASSLVRGQTYEQYF. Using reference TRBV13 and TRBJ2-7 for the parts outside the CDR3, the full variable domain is AAGVIQSPRHLIKEKRETATLKCYPIPRHDTVYWYQQGPGQDPQFLISFYEKMQSDKGSIPDRFSAQQFSDYHSELNMSSLELGDSALYFCASSLVRGQTYEQYFGPGTRLTVT.

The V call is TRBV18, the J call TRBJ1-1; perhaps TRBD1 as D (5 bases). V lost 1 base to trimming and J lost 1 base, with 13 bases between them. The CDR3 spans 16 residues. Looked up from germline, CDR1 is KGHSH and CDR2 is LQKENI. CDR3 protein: CASSPRSPGTNTEAFF. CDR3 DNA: TGTGCCAGCTCACCACGTTCCCCGGGGACGAACACTGAAGCTTTCTTT.

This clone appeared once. In DNA, the CDR3 is TGTGCCAGCAGCCCCCACTTGACTAGCACAGATACGCAGTATTTT. Protein sequence: CASSPHLTSTDTQYF. This sequence joins TRBV9 and TRBJ2-3; no clear D. Germline V gene data show CDR1 as SGDLS and CDR2 as YYNGEE. The V gene lost 4 bases and the J gene lost 0 bases, with 12 bases spanning the gap. CDR3 length: 15 amino acids.

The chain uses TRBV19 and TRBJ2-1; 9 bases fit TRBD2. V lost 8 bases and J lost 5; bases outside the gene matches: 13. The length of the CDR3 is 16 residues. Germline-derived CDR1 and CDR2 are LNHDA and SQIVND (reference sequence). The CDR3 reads CASLQGVAGVDNEQFF. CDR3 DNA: TGTGCCAGTCTCCAAGGGGTAGCGGGAGTCGACAATGAGCAGTTCTTC.

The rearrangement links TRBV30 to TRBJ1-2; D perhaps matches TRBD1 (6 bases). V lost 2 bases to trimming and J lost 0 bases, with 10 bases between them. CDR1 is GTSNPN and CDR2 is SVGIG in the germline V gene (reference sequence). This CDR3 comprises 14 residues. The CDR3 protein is CAWSPGVANYGYTF. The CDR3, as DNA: TGTGCCTGGAGTCCAGGGGTAGCTAACTATGGCTACACCTTC. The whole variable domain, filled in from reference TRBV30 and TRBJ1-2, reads SQTIHQWPATLVQPVGSPLSLECTVEGTSNPNLYWYRQAAGRGLQLLFYSVGIGQISSEVPQNLSASRPQDRQFILSSKKLLLSDSGFYLCAWSPGVANYGYTFGSGTRLTVV.

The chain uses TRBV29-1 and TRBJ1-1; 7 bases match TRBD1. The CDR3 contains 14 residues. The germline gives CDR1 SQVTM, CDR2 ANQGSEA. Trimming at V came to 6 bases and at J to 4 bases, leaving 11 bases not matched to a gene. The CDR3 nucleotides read TGCAGCGTCAGTCTCGGGACAGAGGCCACTGAAGCTTTCTTT. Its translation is CSVSLGTEATEAFF.

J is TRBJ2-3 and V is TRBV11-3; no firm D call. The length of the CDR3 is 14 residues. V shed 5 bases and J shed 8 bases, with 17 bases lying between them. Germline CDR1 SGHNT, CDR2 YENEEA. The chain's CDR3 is CASSLGPIPGTQYF. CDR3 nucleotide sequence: TGTGCCAGCAGCCTCGGGCCAATTCCCGGTACGCAGTATTTT.

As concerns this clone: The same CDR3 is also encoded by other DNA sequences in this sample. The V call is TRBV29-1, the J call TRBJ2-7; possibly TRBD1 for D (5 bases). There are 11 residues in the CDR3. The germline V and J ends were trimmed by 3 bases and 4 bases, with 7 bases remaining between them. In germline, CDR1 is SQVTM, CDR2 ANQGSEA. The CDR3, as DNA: TGCAGCGTTGAGAAGGGGTACGAGCAGTACTTC. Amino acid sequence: CSVEKGYEQYF.